This T cell receptor beta chain was obtained from a study of identical twins. Study-level points and caveats: Twins' excess sharing was less marked for out-of-frame beta sequences.

In TCRdb, the 5' RACE reads were re-called with MiXCR into one record per CDR3 protein. Here the sample spans over 200,000 distinct CDR3 sequences, about 10% being singletons. By share, this clonotype ranks as medium-sized (0.01 to 0.1%). Its antigen is not known. The germline V and J ends were trimmed by 3 bases and 5 bases, with 15 bases remaining between them. The CDR3 totals 14 residues. Germline CDR1 is SGHRS and CDR2 is YFSETQ. This sequence was found in a man aged 45 to 65 in good health. The rearrangement links TRBV5-1 to TRBJ2-7; D gene ambiguous. Sequences were obtained from memory T cells sorted from blood. CDR3 DNA: TGCGCCAGCAGCTCCTCTAGATTCCGCCACGAGCAGTACTTC. Its protein product is CASSSSRFRHEQYF.